One and the same sample provided the 15 T cell receptor beta chains below, sequenced in a study of blood T cell repertoires in COVID-19. Libraries were prepared by immunoSEQ multiplex PCR; TCRdb keeps only in-frame clonotypes and omits some of them. The sample consists of about 260,000 clones, 88% of them appearing once. The sequenced material came from peripheral blood. These receptors originate from a woman in her twenties or thirties with COVID-19, enrolled during active disease.

This chain joins TRBV11-2 and TRBJ2-3; 7 nucleotides align to TRBD2. Germline CDR1 is SGHAT and CDR2 is FQNNGV. V dropped 5 bases and J dropped 3; count of bases not matched to a gene: 5. CDR3 length: 14 amino acids. CDR3 bases: TGTGCCAGCAGCCCGGGGGGACCAACAGATACGCAGTATTTT. Its translation is CASSPGGPTDTQYF. Drawing the rest from reference TRBV11-2 and TRBJ2-3, the complete variable domain is EAGVAQSPRYKIIEKRQSVAFWCNPISGHATLYWYQQILGQGPKLLIQFQNNGVVDDSQLPKDRFSAERLKGVDSTLKIQPAKLEDSAVYLCASSPGGPTDTQYFGPGTRLTVL.

The chain is built from TRBV6-6 and TRBJ1-1; tentatively, D is TRBD1 (5 bases). The CDR3 runs to 12 residues. Germline-derived CDR1 and CDR2 are MNHNY and SVGAGI (reference sequence). Trimming removed 4 bases from V and 5 bases from J, with 8 bases in between. The CDR3 sequence is CASSWGGTEAFF. The CDR3 DNA follows: TGTGCCAGCAGTTGGGGGGGAACTGAAGCTTTCTTT.

This rearrangement joins TRBV7-3 to TRBJ2-1; no firm D call. Trimming stripped 5 bases from V and 8 bases from J, with 16 bases between. Germline V CDR1 and CDR2: SGHTA, FQGTGA. The CDR3 is made up of 14 amino acids. The DNA for the CDR3 is TGTGCCAGCAGCCCCCTAGGTGTTTCTGATGAGCAGTTCTTC. As protein: CASSPLGVSDEQFF.

CDR3 residues: CASSGPLGQPQHF. The CDR3 nucleotides read TGTGCCAGCAGCGGGCCCCTGGGGCAGCCCCAGCATTTT. V and J are TRBV19 and TRBJ1-5; D is ambiguous. Germline assignment: CDR1 LNHDA and CDR2 SQIVND (reference sequence). This CDR3 region has 13 residues. Trimming took 9 bases from V and 7 from J, leaving 16 bases between them.

The count of this clone is one. The CDR3 region has the DNA TGTGCCAGCAGTTCGGGACTAGCGGGAGTCGAGACCCAGTACTTC. It specifies CASSSGLAGVETQYF. V is TRBV2 and J is TRBJ2-5; 14 bases agree with TRBD2. The CDR3 covers 15 residues. J lost 5 bases, V lost 5 bases, and 4 bases had no gene match. CDR1 SNHLY and CDR2 FYNNEI come from the germline V gene.

J is TRBJ2-5 and V is TRBV19, with D perhaps TRBD1 (6 bases). V shed 3 bases and J shed 2 bases, with 13 bases lying between them. The CDR3 is 15 residues long. CDR1 is LNHDA and CDR2 is SQIVND in the germline V gene (reference sequence). The CDR3 region is CASSIGGGTQETQYF. The CDR3 DNA follows: TGTGCCAGTAGTATTGGGGGCGGCACACAAGAGACCCAGTACTTC.

CDR3 in amino acids: CASSPSTRTGSYEQYF. The CDR3 coding sequence is TGTGCCAGCAGCCCCTCCACGAGGACAGGGTCCTACGAGCAGTACTTC. This chain connects TRBV7-6 to TRBJ2-7; 8 bases map to TRBD1. This CDR3 is 16 amino acids long. Germline V gene lookup returns CDR1 SGHVS and CDR2 FNYEAQ. Losses at the gene ends were 5 bases for V and 1 base for J; bases not matched to a gene: 10.

V usage is TRBV4-1 and J usage is TRBJ1-1, with D possibly TRBD1 on 5 matching bases. Trimming removed 0 bases from V and 8 bases from J, with 13 bases in between. The CDR3 contains 14 residues. The germline V gene has CDR1 MGHRA and CDR2 YSYEKL. The CDR3 reads CASSQDGGAPEAFF. The DNA of the CDR3 is TGCGCCAGCAGCCAAGATGGTGGGGCTCCCGAAGCTTTCTTT.

A few counts support this clone. This chain connects TRBV7-2 to TRBJ1-5; 11 nucleotides align to TRBD1. The CDR3 extends over 16 amino acids. Trimming took 5 bases from V and 5 from J; bases not matched to a gene: 8. The germline V gene has CDR1 SGHTA and CDR2 FQGNSA. The CDR3 reads CASSLGTGGLYQPQHF. CDR3 bases: TGTGCCAGCAGCCTTGGGACAGGGGGTCTCTATCAGCCCCAGCATTTT.

The chain is built from TRBV27 and TRBJ2-2; TRBD2 might be the D (6 bases). Germline V gives CDR1 MNHEY, CDR2 SMNVEV (reference sequence). The CDR3 consists of 15 residues. Trimming removed 5 bases from V and 4 bases from J, with 14 bases in between. This CDR3 reads CASSRREPITGELFF. The CDR3 nucleotides are TGTGCCAGCAGTCGGCGGGAACCTATCACCGGGGAGCTGTTTTTT.

The rearrangement links TRBV3-1 (or the pseudogene TRBV3-2) to TRBJ2-7; 11 nucleotides match TRBD1. V lost 3 bases to trimming and J lost 3 bases; unmatched junction nucleotides: 4. The germline V gene has CDR1 LGHDT and CDR2 YNNKEL (reference sequence). CDR3 length equals 15 residues. The CDR3 sequence: CASSHGTGGIYEQYF. In nucleotides, the CDR3 is TGTGCCAGCAGCCACGGGACAGGGGGGATCTACGAGCAGTACTTC.

V usage is TRBV4-3 and J usage is TRBJ2-1, with TRBD2 matching over 13 bases. The CDR3 totals 19 residues. Per germline, CDR1 LGHNA and CDR2 YSLEER. The J segment lost 6 bases and the V segment lost 1 base, leaving 12 bases of the junction unmatched. The CDR3 coding sequence is TGCGCCAGCAGCCAAGCCGGGACTAGCGGGACTGTTTTGGTCAATGAGCAGTTCTTC. Its translation: CASSQAGTSGTVLVNEQFF.

The rearrangement uses TRBV7-9 and TRBJ2-6; 10 positions match TRBD1. The ends lost 3 bases at V and 0 bases at J; junction bases unmatched: 5. The CDR3 totals 18 residues. Germline V gives CDR1 SEHNR, CDR2 FQNEAQ (reference sequence). Here the CDR3 DNA reads TGTGCCAGCAGCTTTGGGACAGGGGCCTTCTCTGGGGCCAACGTCCTGACTTTC. It is translated as CASSFGTGAFSGANVLTF.

The chain employs TRBV2 and TRBJ1-5; possibly TRBD1 for D (5 bases). The ends were cut back, 7 bases at V and 5 bases at J, with 12 bases in the middle. CDR1 and CDR2 from the germline V gene are SNHLY and FYNNEI. The CDR3 covers 13 residues. The CDR3 coding sequence is TGTGCCAGCATGTCCAGGGAGGATCAGCCCCAGCATTTT. It is translated as CASMSREDQPQHF.

The chain is built from TRBV3-1 (or the pseudogene TRBV3-2) and TRBJ1-6; a possible D gene is TRBD1 (6 bases). V lost 3 bases to trimming and J lost 10 bases, with 13 bases between them. The CDR3 loop spans 14 amino acids. The germline V gene encodes CDR1 LGHDT and CDR2 YNNKEL (reference sequence). The CDR3 DNA reads TGTGCCAGCAGCCACGGGGACAAGAACTCACCCCTCCACTTT. This encodes CASSHGDKNSPLHF.